This T cell receptor beta chain originates from a study of blood T cell repertoires in COVID-19. TCRdb's copy holds only in-frame clones and misses some; the assay was immunoSEQ multiplex PCR. There are some 400,000 clones in the sample; roughly nine tenths occur only once, and about 1.7% lies in the top ten. The receptor was isolated from a woman aged 25 to 39 who had recovered from COVID-19. The sequenced sample was PBMCs or T cells enriched from blood (not recorded which).

CDR3 region: CASSQGLGIAETQYF. Written as DNA, the CDR3 is TGTGCCAGCAGCCAAGGACTAGGCATTGCGGAGACCCAGTACTTC. V and J are TRBV7-8 and TRBJ2-5; 7 bases fit TRBD2. The V segment lost 5 bases and the J segment 5 bases; nucleotides outside the gene matches: 11. This CDR3 spans 15 amino acids. Germline lookup yields CDR1 SGHVS and CDR2 FQNEAQ. The full variable domain, in which reference TRBV7-8 and TRBJ2-5 provide the parts outside the CDR3, is GAGVSQSPRYKVAKRGQDVALRCDPISGHVSLFWYQQALGQGPEFLTYFQNEAQLDKSGLPSDRFFAERPEGSVSTLKIQRTQQEDSAVYLCASSQGLGIAETQYFGPGTRLLVL.